This T cell receptor (beta chain) was obtained from a study of vaccination and CD4 T cells after COVID-19. Regarding the study as a whole: Convalescent patients showed a median around 90% of reactive clones that were seen only post-vaccination.

To note about this clonotype: Antigen specificity is unknown.

Treatment given: approximately nine-day PBMC culture with coronavirus spike peptide pools or control peptides (ViraFEST assay). With fresh IL-2 medium, half the medium was replaced on days 3 and 7. Sequencing of cultured CD4+ T cell DNA used the Oncomine TCR Beta short-read assay. Extraction of genomic DNA was performed on cultured CD4+ T cells. TCRdb used MiXCR to reprocess the PCR reads, holding one entry per CDR3 protein. The top ten hold roughly 20% of the sample, which has 4,000 or so distinct CDR3 sequences, approximately 21% seen once. This CDR3 spans 13 amino acids. V was trimmed by 6 bases and J by 4 bases, leaving 12 bases between them. Per germline, CDR1 LGHDT and CDR2 YNNKEL (reference sequence).

The source material was CD4+ T cells from blood, cultured in vitro. This chain links TRBV3-1 with TRBJ2-5; perhaps TRBD2 as D (6 bases). The receptor's source is a human donor who had recovered from COVID-19. The CDR3 DNA follows: TGTGCCAGCAGTCGACTAGGCGGAGAGACCCAGTACTTC. This gives the protein CASSRLGGETQYF.